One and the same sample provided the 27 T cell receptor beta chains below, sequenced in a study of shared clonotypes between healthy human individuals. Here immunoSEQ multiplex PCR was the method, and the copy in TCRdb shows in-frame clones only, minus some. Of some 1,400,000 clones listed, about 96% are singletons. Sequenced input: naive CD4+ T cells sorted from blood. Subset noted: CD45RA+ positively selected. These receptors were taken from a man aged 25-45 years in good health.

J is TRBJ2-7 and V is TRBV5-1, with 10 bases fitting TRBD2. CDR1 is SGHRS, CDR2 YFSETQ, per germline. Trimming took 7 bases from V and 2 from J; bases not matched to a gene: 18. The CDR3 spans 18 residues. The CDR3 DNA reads TGCGCCAGCGCCAGAGACAGCGGGAGGGCTGGGCTCGCCTACGAGCAGTACTTC. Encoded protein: CASARDSGRAGLAYEQYF.

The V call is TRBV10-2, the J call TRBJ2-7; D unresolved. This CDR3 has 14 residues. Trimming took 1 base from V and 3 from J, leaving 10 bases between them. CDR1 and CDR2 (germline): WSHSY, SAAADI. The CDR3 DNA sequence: TGCGCCAGCAGTGAGTGGGCCACTCTCTACGAGCAGTACTTC. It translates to CASSEWATLYEQYF.

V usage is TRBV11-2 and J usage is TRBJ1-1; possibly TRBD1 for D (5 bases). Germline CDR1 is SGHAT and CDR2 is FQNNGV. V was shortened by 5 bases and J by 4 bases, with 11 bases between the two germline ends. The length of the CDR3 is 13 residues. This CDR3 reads CASSPGRGTEAFF. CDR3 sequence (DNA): TGTGCCAGCAGCCCGGGACGGGGCACTGAAGCTTTCTTT.

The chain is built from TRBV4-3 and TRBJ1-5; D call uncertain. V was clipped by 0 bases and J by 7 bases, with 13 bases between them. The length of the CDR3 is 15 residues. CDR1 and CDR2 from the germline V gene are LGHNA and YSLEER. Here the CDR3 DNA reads TGCGCCAGCAGCCAAGACACCCTCAACACACAGCCCCAGCATTTT. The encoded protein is CASSQDTLNTQPQHF.

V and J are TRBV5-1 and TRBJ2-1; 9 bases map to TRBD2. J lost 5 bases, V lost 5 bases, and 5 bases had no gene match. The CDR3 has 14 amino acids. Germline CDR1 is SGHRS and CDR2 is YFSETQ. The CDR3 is CASRVAGEDNEQFF. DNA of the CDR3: TGCGCCAGCAGGGTAGCGGGAGAGGACAATGAGCAGTTCTTC.

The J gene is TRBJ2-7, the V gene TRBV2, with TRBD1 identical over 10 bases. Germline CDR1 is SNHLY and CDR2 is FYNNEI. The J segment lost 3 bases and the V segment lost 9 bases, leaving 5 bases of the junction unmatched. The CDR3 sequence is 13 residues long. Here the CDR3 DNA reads TGTGCCAGTGCCGGGACAGGGGTCTACGAGCAGTACTTC. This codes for CASAGTGVYEQYF.

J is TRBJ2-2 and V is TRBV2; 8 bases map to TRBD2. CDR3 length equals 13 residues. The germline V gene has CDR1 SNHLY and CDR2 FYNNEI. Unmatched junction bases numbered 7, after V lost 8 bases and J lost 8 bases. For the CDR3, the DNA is TGTGCCAGCCACGAGCGGGAGACTGGGGAGCTGTTTTTT. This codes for CASHERETGELFF.

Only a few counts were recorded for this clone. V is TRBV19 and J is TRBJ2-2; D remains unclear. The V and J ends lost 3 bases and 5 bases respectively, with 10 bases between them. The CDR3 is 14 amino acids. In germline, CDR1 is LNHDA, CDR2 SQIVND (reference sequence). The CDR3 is CASSINSNTGELFF. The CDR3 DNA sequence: TGTGCCAGTAGTATCAACAGTAATACCGGGGAGCTGTTTTTT.

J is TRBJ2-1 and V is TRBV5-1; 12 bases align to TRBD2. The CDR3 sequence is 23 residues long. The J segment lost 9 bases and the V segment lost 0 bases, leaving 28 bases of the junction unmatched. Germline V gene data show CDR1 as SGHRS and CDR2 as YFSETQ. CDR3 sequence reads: CASSLAFFVPGTSGQNQKTEQFF. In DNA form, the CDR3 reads TGCGCCAGCAGCTTGGCCTTCTTTGTCCCCGGGACTAGCGGGCAAAACCAAAAGACTGAGCAGTTCTTC.

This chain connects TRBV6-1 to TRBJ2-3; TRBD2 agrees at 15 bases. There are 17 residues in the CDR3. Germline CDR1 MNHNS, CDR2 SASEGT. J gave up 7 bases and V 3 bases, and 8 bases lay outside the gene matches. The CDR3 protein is CASSDLGLAGGRYTQYF. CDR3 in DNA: TGTGCCAGCAGTGATCTTGGACTAGCGGGAGGGAGGTATACGCAGTATTTT.

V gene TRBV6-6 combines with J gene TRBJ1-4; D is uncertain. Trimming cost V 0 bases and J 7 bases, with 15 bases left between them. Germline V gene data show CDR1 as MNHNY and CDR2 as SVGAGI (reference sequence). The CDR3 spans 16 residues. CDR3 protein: CASSYSKDRAGEKLFF. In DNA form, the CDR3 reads TGTGCCAGCAGTTACTCGAAGGACCGCGCGGGTGAAAAACTGTTTTTT.

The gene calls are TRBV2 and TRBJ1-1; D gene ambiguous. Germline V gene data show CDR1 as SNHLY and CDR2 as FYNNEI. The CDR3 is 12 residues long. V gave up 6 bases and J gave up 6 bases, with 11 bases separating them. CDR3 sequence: CASRGGNAEAFF. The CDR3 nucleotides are TGTGCCAGCAGGGGAGGTAACGCTGAAGCTTTCTTT.

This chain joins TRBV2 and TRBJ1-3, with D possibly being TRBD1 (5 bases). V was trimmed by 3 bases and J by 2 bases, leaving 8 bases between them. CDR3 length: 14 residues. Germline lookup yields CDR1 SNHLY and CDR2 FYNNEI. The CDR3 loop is CASSETVPGNTIYF. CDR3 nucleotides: TGTGCCAGCAGTGAGACAGTACCTGGAAACACCATATATTTT.

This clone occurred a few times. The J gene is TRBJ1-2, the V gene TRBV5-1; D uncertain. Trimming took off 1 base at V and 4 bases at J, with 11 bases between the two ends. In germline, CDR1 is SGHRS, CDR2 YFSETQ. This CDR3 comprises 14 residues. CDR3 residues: CASSLSGSGYGYTF. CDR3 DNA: TGCGCCAGCAGCTTGAGTGGGTCTGGCTATGGCTACACCTTC.

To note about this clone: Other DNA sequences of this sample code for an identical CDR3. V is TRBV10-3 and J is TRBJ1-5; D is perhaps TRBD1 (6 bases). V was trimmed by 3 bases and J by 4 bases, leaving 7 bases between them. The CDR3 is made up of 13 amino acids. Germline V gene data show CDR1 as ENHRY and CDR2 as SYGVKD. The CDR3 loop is CAISEGGNQPQHF. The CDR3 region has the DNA TGTGCCATCAGTGAAGGGGGAAATCAGCCCCAGCATTTT.

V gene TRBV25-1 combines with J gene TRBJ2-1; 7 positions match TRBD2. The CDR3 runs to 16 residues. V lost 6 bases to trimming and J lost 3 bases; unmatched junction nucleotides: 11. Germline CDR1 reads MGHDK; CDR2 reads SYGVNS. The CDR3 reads CASSPWGRVLYNEQFF. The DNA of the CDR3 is TGTGCCAGCAGCCCCTGGGGGAGGGTTCTCTACAATGAGCAGTTCTTC.

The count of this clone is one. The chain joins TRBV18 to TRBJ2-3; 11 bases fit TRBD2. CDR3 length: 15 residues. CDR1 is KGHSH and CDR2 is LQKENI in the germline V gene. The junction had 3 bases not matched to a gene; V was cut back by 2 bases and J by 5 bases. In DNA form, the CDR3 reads TGTGCCAGCTCACCAGGTACTAGCGGGAGAGATACGCAGTATTTT. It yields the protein CASSPGTSGRDTQYF.

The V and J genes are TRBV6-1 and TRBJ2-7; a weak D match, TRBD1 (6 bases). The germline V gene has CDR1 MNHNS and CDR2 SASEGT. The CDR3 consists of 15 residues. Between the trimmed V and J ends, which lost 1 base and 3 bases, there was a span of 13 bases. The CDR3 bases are TGTGCCAGCAGTGAAGGCGGCAGGGGTTTCTACGAGCAGTACTTC. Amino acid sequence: CASSEGGRGFYEQYF.

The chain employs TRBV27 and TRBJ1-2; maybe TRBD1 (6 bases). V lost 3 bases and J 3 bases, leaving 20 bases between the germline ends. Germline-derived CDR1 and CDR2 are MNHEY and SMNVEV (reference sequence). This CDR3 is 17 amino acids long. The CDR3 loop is CASSLRGGSPTYYGYTF. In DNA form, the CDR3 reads TGTGCCAGCAGTTTGAGGGGGGGCAGTCCGACCTACTATGGCTACACCTTC.

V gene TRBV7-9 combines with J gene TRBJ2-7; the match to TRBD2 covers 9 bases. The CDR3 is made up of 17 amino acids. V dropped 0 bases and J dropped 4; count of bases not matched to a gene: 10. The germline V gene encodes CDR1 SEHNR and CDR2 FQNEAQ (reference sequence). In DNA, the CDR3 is TGTGCCAGCAGCTTAGCGGGTCTCCGGCGGGAGGGATACGAGCAGTACTTC. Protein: CASSLAGLRREGYEQYF. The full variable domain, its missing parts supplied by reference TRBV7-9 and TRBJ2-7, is DTGVSQNPRHKITKRGQNVTFRCDPISEHNRLYWYRQTLGQGPEFLTYFQNEAQLEKSRLLSDRFSAERPKGSFSTLEIQRTEQGDSAMYLCASSLAGLRREGYEQYFGPGTRLTVT.

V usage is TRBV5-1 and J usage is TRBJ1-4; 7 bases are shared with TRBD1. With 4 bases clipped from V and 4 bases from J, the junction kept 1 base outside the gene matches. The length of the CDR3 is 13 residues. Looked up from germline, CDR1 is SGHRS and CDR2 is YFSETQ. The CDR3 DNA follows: TGCGCCAGCAGCAGGGGGCTTAATGAAAAACTGTTTTTT. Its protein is CASSRGLNEKLFF.

In DNA form, the CDR3 reads TGTGCCAGCAGGGCGCAGGTAGGGGAGACCCAGTACTTC. As protein: CASRAQVGETQYF. V usage is TRBV7-6 and J usage is TRBJ2-5; D gene ambiguous. V gave up 6 bases and J gave up 5 bases, with 13 bases separating them. CDR3 size: 13 residues. Germline lookup yields CDR1 SGHVS and CDR2 FNYEAQ.

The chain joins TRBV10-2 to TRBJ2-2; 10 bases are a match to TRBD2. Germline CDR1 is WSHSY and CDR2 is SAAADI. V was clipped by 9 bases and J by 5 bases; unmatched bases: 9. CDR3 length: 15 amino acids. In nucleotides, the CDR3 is TGCGCCAGTATCCCGGGACTAGCGCGGACCGGGGAGCTGTTTTTT. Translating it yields CASIPGLARTGELFF.

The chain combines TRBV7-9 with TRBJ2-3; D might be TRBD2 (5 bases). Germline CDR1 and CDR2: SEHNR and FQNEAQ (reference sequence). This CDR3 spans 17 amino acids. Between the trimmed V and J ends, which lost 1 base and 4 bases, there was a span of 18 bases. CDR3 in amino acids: CASSLVEGLLRPDTQYF. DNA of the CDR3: TGTGCCAGCAGCTTAGTAGAGGGTTTATTACGGCCAGATACGCAGTATTTT.

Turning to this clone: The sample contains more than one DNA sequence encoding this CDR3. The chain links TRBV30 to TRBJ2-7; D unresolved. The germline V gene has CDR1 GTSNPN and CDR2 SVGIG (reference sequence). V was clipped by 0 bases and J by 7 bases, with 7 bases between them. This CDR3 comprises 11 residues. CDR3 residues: CAWSVLLEQYF. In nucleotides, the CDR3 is TGTGCCTGGAGTGTACTGCTAGAGCAGTACTTC.

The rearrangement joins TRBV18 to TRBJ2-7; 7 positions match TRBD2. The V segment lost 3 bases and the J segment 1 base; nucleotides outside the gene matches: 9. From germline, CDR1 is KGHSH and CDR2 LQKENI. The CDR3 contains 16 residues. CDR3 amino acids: CASSPLAGPTSYEQYF. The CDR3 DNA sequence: TGTGCCAGCTCACCGTTAGCGGGTCCGACTTCCTACGAGCAGTACTTC.

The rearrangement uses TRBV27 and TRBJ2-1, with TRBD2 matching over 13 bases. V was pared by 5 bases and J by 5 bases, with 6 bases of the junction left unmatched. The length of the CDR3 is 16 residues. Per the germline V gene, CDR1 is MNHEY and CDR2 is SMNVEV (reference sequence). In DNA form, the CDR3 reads TGTGCCAGCAGTCCACTAGCGGGAGGGCCTCACAATGAGCAGTTCTTC. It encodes CASSPLAGGPHNEQFF.